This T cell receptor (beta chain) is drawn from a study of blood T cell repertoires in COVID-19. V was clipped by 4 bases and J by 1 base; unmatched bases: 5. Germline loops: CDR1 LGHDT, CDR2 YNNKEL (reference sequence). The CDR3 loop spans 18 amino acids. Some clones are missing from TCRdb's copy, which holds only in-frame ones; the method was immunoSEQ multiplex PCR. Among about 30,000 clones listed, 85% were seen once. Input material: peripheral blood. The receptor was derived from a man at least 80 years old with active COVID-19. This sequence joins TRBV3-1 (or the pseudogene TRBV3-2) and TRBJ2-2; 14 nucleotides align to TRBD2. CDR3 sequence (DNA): TGTGCCAGCAGCCTCATTGGACTAGCGGGGGGGAACACCGGGGAGCTGTTTTTT. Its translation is CASSLIGLAGGNTGELFF.